The 17 T cell receptor beta chains presented below share a single source sample, sequenced in a study of T-cell reconstitution after alpha-beta-depleted transplantation in children (dated by TCRdb to 2015 to 2016). The treatment or condition label, as the study defines it: allogeneic hematopoietic cell transplantation with graft depleted of TCRalphabeta T cells and CD19 B cells. Receptors were amplified or captured by PCR. The sequencer was an Illumina HiSeq 2500. Molecular barcoding was employed in the preparation of TCR libraries, with unique molecular identifiers being used to normalize TCRbeta repertoire quantification. Using fastp trimming at Q25 and MiXCR clonotype assembly, TCRdb reanalyzed the public sequencing data and kept in-frame beta chains. A single entry per CDR3 protein holds the most common genes and DNA from its merged rows. In all, the sample holds 450,000 to 550,000 distinct CDR3 sequences, and approximately 10% of those were seen once. Around 15% of the sample goes to the ten largest clones.

The starting material was PBMCs, mostly from graft donor cells, obtained 180 days after TCRalphabeta/CD19-depleted stem cell transplant. The receptors shown here come from a female patient under 10 years old who had a stem cell transplant for aplastic anemia, so the T cells may come from the graft donor.

In its sample, this clonotype was seen a few times. V is TRBV10-3 and J is TRBJ1-5; 7 bases are a match to TRBD1. Per the germline V gene, CDR1 is ENHRY and CDR2 is SYGVKD. The V gene end was trimmed by 6 bases and the J gene end by 9 bases; junction bases not matched to a gene: 14. The CDR3 has 15 amino acids. DNA of the CDR3: TGTGCCATCAGGGCCGGAGGACAGGTATATGGGCCCCAGCATTTT. Amino acid sequence: CAIRAGGQVYGPQHF.

Many counts were recorded for this clonotype. This chain links TRBV12-3 or TRBV12-4 with TRBJ2-3; D might be TRBD1 (6 bases). The length of the CDR3 is 13 residues. Trimming stripped 10 bases from V and 2 bases from J, with 13 bases between. This CDR3 reads CATDPGHTDTQYF. The DNA of the CDR3 is TGTGCCACCGACCCGGGACACACAGATACGCAGTATTTT.

This clonotype has only a few counts. Written as DNA, the CDR3 is TGTGCCAGCAGTGAATCCGGGAAAGAGACCCAGTACTTC. Its translation is CASSESGKETQYF. The rearrangement joins TRBV25-1 to TRBJ2-5; D perhaps matches TRBD2 (5 bases). Trimming left V 1 base short and J 3 bases short, with 6 bases between. This CDR3 has 13 residues. The germline V gene encodes CDR1 MGHDK and CDR2 SYGVNS.

This clonotype was seen more than once but under ten times. V and J are TRBV18 and TRBJ2-5, with TRBD1 matching 9 bases. The CDR3 is made up of 16 amino acids. V shed 5 bases, J shed 4 bases, and the junction held 11 bases outside the gene matches. Germline values: CDR1 KGHSH, CDR2 LQKENI. The CDR3 protein is CASSMLGQGRIETQYF. Here the CDR3 DNA reads TGTGCCAGCTCAATGCTCGGACAGGGGAGAATAGAGACCCAGTACTTC.

The genes are TRBV28 and TRBJ2-7; D call uncertain. V lost 5 bases, J lost 1 base, and 9 bases lay in between. Germline V lookup: CDR1 MDHEN, CDR2 SYDVKM. The CDR3 extends over 13 amino acids. The CDR3, as DNA: TGTGCCAGCAGTGAAGACCAGTCCTACGAGCAGTACGTC. Amino acid sequence: CASSEDQSYEQYV.

Ten or more counts support this clonotype. The chain couples TRBV28 to TRBJ2-3, with D perhaps TRBD2 (6 bases). V gave up 1 base and J gave up 1 base, with 9 bases separating them. CDR1 is MDHEN, CDR2 SYDVKM, per germline. The CDR3 totals 15 residues. CDR3 DNA sequence: TGTGCCAGCAGTTTATCGGGCGGGGGCACAGATACGCAGTATTTT. Translation: CASSLSGGGTDTQYF.

The rearrangement links TRBV27 to TRBJ2-3; TRBD1 might be the D (6 bases). The CDR3 length is 17 residues. The germline gives CDR1 MNHEY, CDR2 SMNVEV (reference sequence). V shed 5 bases and J shed 6 bases, with 24 bases lying between them. CDR3 loop: CASSPRATGTLFDTQYF. For the CDR3, the DNA is TGTGCCAGCAGTCCCAGAGCCACCGGGACACTTTTCGATACGCAGTATTTT.

There are a few counts of this clonotype. This rearrangement joins TRBV5-1 to TRBJ2-1; TRBD2 is a possible D gene (5 bases). Germline V CDR1 and CDR2: SGHRS, YFSETQ. The CDR3 consists of 16 residues. The V and J ends lost 3 bases and 3 bases respectively, with 16 bases between them. The chain's CDR3 is CASSSLDTTSYNEQFF. The DNA for the CDR3 is TGCGCCAGCAGCTCCCTTGACACCACTAGCTACAATGAGCAGTTCTTC.

The chain has TRBV28 and TRBJ1-5; D ambiguous. The germline V gene encodes CDR1 MDHEN and CDR2 SYDVKM. V lost 7 bases, J lost 3 bases, and 10 bases lay in between. The length of the CDR3 is 13 residues. Here the CDR3 DNA reads TGTGCCAGCAATCGACGGTTCAATCAGCCCCAGCATTTT. Translated: CASNRRFNQPQHF.

This clonotype occurred a few times. This chain joins TRBV20-1 and TRBJ1-1; 7 positions match TRBD1. V was clipped by 5 bases and J by 4 bases; unmatched bases: 7. This CDR3 contains 13 residues. Germline CDR1 and CDR2: DFQATT and SNEGSKA (reference sequence). The CDR3 DNA is TGCAGTGCTGCTGACAGGGTGGGCACTGAAGCTTTCTTT. This gives the protein CSAADRVGTEAFF.

The V call is TRBV6-2 or TRBV6-3, the J call TRBJ2-7; 10 positions agree with TRBD2. Losses at the gene ends were 5 bases for V and 0 bases for J; bases not matched to a gene: 4. The CDR3 extends over 15 amino acids. Germline V lookup: CDR1 MNHEY, CDR2 SVGEGT. As DNA, the CDR3 is TGTGCCAGCAGTCGTCAGCGGGAGGGCTCCTACGAGCAGTACGTC. As protein: CASSRQREGSYEQYV.

The table lists this clonotype with a few counts. The chain recombines TRBV10-3 with TRBJ1-2, with 8 bases lining up with TRBD1. J was trimmed by 1 base and V by 4 bases; bases with no gene match: 2. Germline loops: CDR1 ENHRY, CDR2 SYGVKD. This CDR3 spans 14 amino acids. In DNA, the CDR3 is TGTGCCATCAGTGGGACAGGGATTAACTATGGCTACACCTTC. It yields the protein CAISGTGINYGYTF.

The chain recombines TRBV12-3 or TRBV12-4 with TRBJ1-1; D call uncertain. Trimming cost V 7 bases and J 7 bases, with 10 bases left between them. The CDR3 sequence is 11 residues long. The DNA for the CDR3 is TGTGCCAGCACCGCCATGTTTGAAGCTTTCTTT. Its translation is CASTAMFEAFF.

This clonotype was seen only a few times. V is TRBV6-1 and J is TRBJ2-7; 7 bases fit TRBD2. This CDR3 region has 13 residues. The germline V gene encodes CDR1 MNHNS and CDR2 SASEGT. Trimming removed 11 bases from V and 4 bases from J; junction bases left unmatched: 11. In nucleotides, the CDR3 is TGTGCCTGCGCCGCGGGACTAAATTACGAGCAGTACTTC. It translates to CACAAGLNYEQYF.

CDR3 in amino acids: CASSLNEGTQYF. The CDR3 DNA is TGTGCCAGCAGCCTTAACGAGGGGACCCAGTACTTC. V gene TRBV9 combines with J gene TRBJ2-5; D is possibly TRBD2 (5 bases). Trimming removed 4 bases from V and 7 bases from J, with 11 bases in between. From germline, CDR1 is SGDLS and CDR2 YYNGEE. The CDR3 is made up of 12 amino acids.

This clonotype was observed at least ten times. This CDR3 reads CASSLPGYTEAFF. CDR3 DNA sequence: TGCGCCAGCAGCTTGCCCGGATACACTGAAGCTTTCTTT. V is TRBV5-1 and J is TRBJ1-1; D is unresolved. Germline assignment: CDR1 SGHRS and CDR2 YFSETQ. The CDR3 loop spans 13 amino acids. V was shortened by 1 base and J by 3 bases, with 7 bases between the two germline ends.

This clonotype was found a few times. This chain links TRBV20-1 with TRBJ2-3; the D is unclear. Germline V CDR1 and CDR2: DFQATT, SNEGSKA (reference sequence). Deletions cut 4 bases from V and 1 base from J, with 12 bases between. The CDR3 covers 14 residues. The CDR3 nucleotides are TGCAGTGCTAAATTTCGGTTGGGCACAGATACGCAGTATTTT. Encoded protein: CSAKFRLGTDTQYF.